This is a list of T cell receptor beta chains from one sample in a study of prognosis after radiotherapy for stage I lung cancer. Each CDR3 protein gets one entry after TCRdb re-called the multiplex PCR reads with MiXCR. The repertoire holds more than 25,000 distinct CDR3 sequences, 32% seen once, with roughly a third in the top ten. Sample: PBMCs, taken before or after stereotactic body radiation therapy (not recorded which). All receptors derive from a donor over 45 with non-small cell lung cancer. Each CDR3 is given with its conserved first and last residue. Fields, in order: clone size, D gene, J gene, V gene, CDR3 DNA, CDR3 protein. The D gene is left open where the match is weak. Not every row has a clone size; where given, it reads once, few, many or a size class.

clone_size: -; d_call: -; j_call: TRBJ2-1; v_call: TRBV5-1; cdr3_nt: TGCGCCAGCAGCTTGGGGGGACCAGGAGATGAGCAGTTCTTC; cdr3_aa: CASSLGGPGDEQFF
clone_size: -; d_call: TRBD2; j_call: TRBJ2-3; v_call: TRBV6-1; cdr3_nt: TGTGCCAGCAGACTAACTAGCGGAGACACAGATACGCAGTATTTT; cdr3_aa: CASRLTSGDTDTQYF
clone_size: many; d_call: -; j_call: TRBJ2-2; v_call: TRBV19; cdr3_nt: TGTGCCAGTAGTTGGCGGCTGGGCACCGGGGAGCTGTTTTTT; cdr3_aa: CASSWRLGTGELFF
clone_size: once; d_call: TRBD1; j_call: TRBJ1-5; v_call: TRBV2; cdr3_nt: TGTGCCAGCAGTGAAGGGGACAGGGGAATGCCCCAGCATTTT; cdr3_aa: CASSEGDRGMPQHF
clone_size: -; d_call: -; j_call: TRBJ1-2; v_call: TRBV7-3; cdr3_nt: TGTGCCACCCGGTGGCCTTCGGGCTACACCTTC; cdr3_aa: CATRWPSGYTF
clone_size: many; d_call: TRBD2; j_call: TRBJ2-7; v_call: TRBV19; cdr3_nt: TGTGCCAGTAGTAGGACTAGCCAGAGCTCCTACGAGCAGTACTTC; cdr3_aa: CASSRTSQSSYEQYF
clone_size: -; d_call: -; j_call: TRBJ1-3; v_call: TRBV6-5; cdr3_nt: TGTGCCAGCAGTTACTCCCGGGGGCCAACTGGAAACACCATATATTTT; cdr3_aa: CASSYSRGPTGNTIYF
clone_size: many; d_call: -; j_call: TRBJ2-1; v_call: TRBV11-3; cdr3_nt: TGTGCCAGCAGCTTGCGGTACGGGCCATTGACTGAGCAGTTCTTC; cdr3_aa: CASSLRYGPLTEQFF
clone_size: many; d_call: -; j_call: TRBJ1-1; v_call: TRBV20-1; cdr3_nt: TGCAGTGCGAGAAGCGTGGGGACTGAAGCTTTCTTT; cdr3_aa: CSARSVGTEAFF
clone_size: -; d_call: TRBD2; j_call: TRBJ2-3; v_call: TRBV7-2; cdr3_nt: TGTGCCAGCAGCCTCCGGGCGGGAGGAGATACGCAGTATTTT; cdr3_aa: CASSLRAGGDTQYF
clone_size: many; d_call: TRBD1; j_call: TRBJ1-1; v_call: TRBV30; cdr3_nt: TGTGCCTGGAGTGAACAGGGGGCCCTTGAAGCTTTCTTT; cdr3_aa: CAWSEQGALEAFF
clone_size: many; d_call: TRBD2; j_call: TRBJ2-7; v_call: TRBV6-1; cdr3_nt: TGTGCCAGCAGCCGACTAGCGGGGAAGACCTCCTACGAGCAGTACTTC; cdr3_aa: CASSRLAGKTSYEQYF
clone_size: many; d_call: TRBD1; j_call: TRBJ2-7; v_call: TRBV29-1; cdr3_nt: TGCAGCGTTGAAACGGGGACAGGTTACGAGCAGTACTTC; cdr3_aa: CSVETGTGYEQYF
clone_size: -; d_call: -; j_call: TRBJ2-5; v_call: TRBV7-9; cdr3_nt: TGTGCCAGCAGCGACGGTAGGGGCCTTCAATTCCAAGAGACCCAGTACTTC; cdr3_aa: CASSDGRGLQFQETQYF
clone_size: many; d_call: -; j_call: TRBJ1-2; v_call: TRBV12-5; cdr3_nt: TGTGCTAGTGGTTTGGTCGGGGGTAGGGACTATGGCTACACCTTC; cdr3_aa: CASGLVGGRDYGYTF
clone_size: few; d_call: -; j_call: TRBJ1-4; v_call: TRBV30; cdr3_nt: TGTGCCTGGAACATCGGGTACGAAAAACTGTTTTTT; cdr3_aa: CAWNIGYEKLFF
clone_size: -; d_call: TRBD2; j_call: TRBJ2-1; v_call: TRBV5-6; cdr3_nt: TGTGCCAGCAGTACTACAATGGGCGGGGGGCAGTTCTTC; cdr3_aa: CASSTTMGGGQFF
clone_size: -; d_call: -; j_call: TRBJ2-2; v_call: TRBV19; cdr3_nt: TGTGCCAGTAAGTCGGGACAGCGGGACCCCAGGGAGCTGTTTTTT; cdr3_aa: CASKSGQRDPRELFF
clone_size: many; d_call: -; j_call: TRBJ1-4; v_call: TRBV6-1; cdr3_nt: TGTGCCAGCAGTGCGCCCTCGGTGGAAAAACTGTTTTTT; cdr3_aa: CASSAPSVEKLFF
clone_size: many; d_call: -; j_call: TRBJ1-1; v_call: TRBV27; cdr3_nt: TGTGCCAGCAGTACAGGGTTGGGGAACACTGAAGCTTTCTTT; cdr3_aa: CASSTGLGNTEAFF
clone_size: many; d_call: -; j_call: TRBJ2-1; v_call: TRBV24-1; cdr3_nt: TGTGCCACCAGAGGGGGGGTTGCCTACAATGAGCAGTTCTTC; cdr3_aa: CATRGGVAYNEQFF
clone_size: many; d_call: -; j_call: TRBJ1-5; v_call: TRBV19; cdr3_nt: TGTGCCAGTAGTATAGATTCTAACAACAATCAGCCCCAGCATTTT; cdr3_aa: CASSIDSNNNQPQHF
clone_size: -; d_call: -; j_call: TRBJ1-1; v_call: TRBV12-3/TRBV12-4; cdr3_nt: TGTGCCAGCAGTTCGACAGTCCGGGGGAACACTGAATCTTTCTTT; cdr3_aa: CASSSTVRGNTESFF
clone_size: -; d_call: -; j_call: TRBJ2-5; v_call: TRBV5-1; cdr3_nt: TGCGCCAGCAGTTTCGGGTGGGGGCGCGGCGAGACCCAGTACTTC; cdr3_aa: CASSFGWGRGETQYF
clone_size: many; d_call: TRBD1; j_call: TRBJ1-2; v_call: TRBV5-1; cdr3_nt: TGCGCCAGCAGCTTCTCCTTGGGGACAGGGGCTGGAGAGAGCTATGGCTACACCTTC; cdr3_aa: CASSFSLGTGAGESYGYTF
clone_size: many; d_call: -; j_call: TRBJ1-1; v_call: TRBV19; cdr3_nt: TGTGCCACCTCCCCGGGGTCTTCGAACACTGAAGCTTTCTTT; cdr3_aa: CATSPGSSNTEAFF
clone_size: many; d_call: -; j_call: TRBJ1-1; v_call: TRBV5-1; cdr3_nt: TGCGCCAGCAGCCTTGAGGCGGAGGGGTGGGTCACTGAAGCTTTCTTT; cdr3_aa: CASSLEAEGWVTEAFF
clone_size: many; d_call: TRBD2; j_call: TRBJ2-7; v_call: TRBV12-3/TRBV12-4; cdr3_nt: TGTGCCAGCAGCCTGACTAGCGTAGGTGAGCAGTACTTC; cdr3_aa: CASSLTSVGEQYF
clone_size: -; d_call: -; j_call: TRBJ2-3; v_call: TRBV6-2/TRBV6-3; cdr3_nt: TGTGCCATCACCGCCACTGTGACTGCAGATACGCAGTATTTT; cdr3_aa: CAITATVTADTQYF
clone_size: many; d_call: -; j_call: TRBJ1-4; v_call: TRBV19; cdr3_nt: TGTGCCAGTAGTACGCCGCCGCAGGATGAAAAACTGTTTTTT; cdr3_aa: CASSTPPQDEKLFF
clone_size: many; d_call: -; j_call: TRBJ2-7; v_call: TRBV28; cdr3_nt: TGTGCCAGCAGTGCGACAGGATGGGCCTCCTACGAGCAGTACTTC; cdr3_aa: CASSATGWASYEQYF
clone_size: many; d_call: -; j_call: TRBJ1-2; v_call: TRBV19; cdr3_nt: TGTGCCAGCCGCGCTGGGAGGGCCTATGGCTACACCTTC; cdr3_aa: CASRAGRAYGYTF
clone_size: many; d_call: -; j_call: TRBJ2-7; v_call: TRBV30; cdr3_nt: TGTGCCTGGAGACAACAGGGTGCCTACGAGCAGTACTTC; cdr3_aa: CAWRQQGAYEQYF
clone_size: many; d_call: -; j_call: TRBJ1-4; v_call: TRBV6-2/TRBV6-3; cdr3_nt: TGTGCCAGCAGTTACGGTTTCGGGACGGATGAAAAACTGTTTTTT; cdr3_aa: CASSYGFGTDEKLFF
clone_size: many; d_call: TRBD1; j_call: TRBJ1-3; v_call: TRBV7-3; cdr3_nt: TGTGCCAGCAGCCTCAGGGGGCGACAGGGCGACTCTGGAAACACCATATATTTT; cdr3_aa: CASSLRGRQGDSGNTIYF
clone_size: -; d_call: -; j_call: TRBJ1-2; v_call: TRBV27; cdr3_nt: TGTGCCAGAAATTCGGCCCCCGGAAGTCGCTACACCTTC; cdr3_aa: CARNSAPGSRYTF
clone_size: many; d_call: -; j_call: TRBJ2-5; v_call: TRBV11-1; cdr3_nt: TGTGCCAGCAGCTTAGCGCCCAGTCAAGAGACCCAGTACTTC; cdr3_aa: CASSLAPSQETQYF
clone_size: many; d_call: -; j_call: TRBJ2-7; v_call: TRBV2; cdr3_nt: TGTGCCAGCAGTGCGCGGACGTCCATGGTCTACGAGCAGTACTTC; cdr3_aa: CASSARTSMVYEQYF
clone_size: many; d_call: -; j_call: TRBJ2-7; v_call: TRBV29-1; cdr3_nt: TGCAGCGTCGCCGGGACGGTTACGGGGGAGCAGTACTTC; cdr3_aa: CSVAGTVTGEQYF
clone_size: many; d_call: TRBD1; j_call: TRBJ2-6; v_call: TRBV6-1; cdr3_nt: TGTGCCAGCAGTGTGGGACAGATCTCTGGGGCCAACGTCCTGACTTTC; cdr3_aa: CASSVGQISGANVLTF
clone_size: -; d_call: -; j_call: TRBJ1-3; v_call: TRBV28; cdr3_nt: TGTGCCAGCAGTTTAGAACAGTCCTACTCTGGAAACACCATATATTTT; cdr3_aa: CASSLEQSYSGNTIYF